This is a list of T cell receptor beta chains from one sample in a study of beta chain features in type 1 diabetes. The table came from immunoSEQ multiplex PCR; TCRdb's copy has only in-frame clones and leaves some out. There are around 500,000 clones in the sample; roughly 31% occur only once, and about 0.065% lies in the top ten. Sample: naive CD4+ T cells from blood. Receptor source: a man aged 18 to 35 in good health. Each CDR3 is given with its conserved first and last residue. A D gene is named only where the DNA matches it firmly. Expanded clones are given a class, and other clones once, few, many or no size at all.

>.|few|TRBJ1-1|TRBV13
TGTGCCAGCAGCCAGCGGGATCGCACTGAAGCTTTCTTT
CASSQRDRTEAFF
>.|.|TRBJ2-1|TRBV7-2
TGTGCCAGCAGGGTAAGCTCCTACAATGAGCAGTTCTTC
CASRVSSYNEQFF
>.|few|TRBJ2-5|TRBV9
TGTGCCAGCAGCGTAGGAGGGAACAAAGAGACCCAGTACTTC
CASSVGGNKETQYF
>TRBD1|few|TRBJ2-7|TRBV7-6
TGTGCCAGCAGTTACGGGACAGGGGACTACGAGCAGTACTTC
CASSYGTGDYEQYF
>TRBD1|.|TRBJ1-4|TRBV7-2
TGTGCCACCTCAGGGGGCTCAACTAATGAAAAACTGTTTTTT
CATSGGSTNEKLFF
>TRBD2|.|TRBJ2-1|TRBV4-3
TGCGCCAGCAGCCTGGGACTAGCGGGAGGCAGCTCCTACAATGAGCAGTTCTTC
CASSLGLAGGSSYNEQFF
>TRBD2|.|TRBJ2-5|TRBV5-4
TGTGCCAGCAGCGCCGGGACTAGTTTCTTCCAAGAGACCCAGTACTTC
CASSAGTSFFQETQYF
>TRBD2|few|TRBJ2-1|TRBV2
TGTGCCAGCAGAGCTAGCGGGAGTGGCAATGAGCAGTTCTTC
CASRASGSGNEQFF
>.|.|TRBJ2-4|TRBV19
TGTGCCAGTAGTGTAAGCCCAGGGGCCAAAAACATTCAGTACTTC
CASSVSPGAKNIQYF
>.|.|TRBJ2-6|TRBV27
TGTGCCAGCACTCAACAGAGAGGGCCCTCTGGGGCCAACGTCCTGACTTTC
CASTQQRGPSGANVLTF
>TRBD1|.|TRBJ2-7|TRBV30
TGTGCCTGGAGCGCGGACAGGGGTTTCTACGAGCAGTACTTC
CAWSADRGFYEQYF
>TRBD1|.|TRBJ2-1|TRBV12-5
TGTGCTAGTGGTTTGACAGGGGGTTCATACAATGAGCAGTTCTTC
CASGLTGGSYNEQFF
>TRBD2|.|TRBJ2-3|TRBV4-3
TGCGCCAGCAGCCAAGGGGCTAGCGGGAGCGCAGATACGCAGTATTTT
CASSQGASGSADTQYF
>TRBD1|once|TRBJ2-3|TRBV2
TGTGCCAGCAGTTTGATAAGCCGGGACAGGGGTACAGATACGCAGTATTTT
CASSLISRDRGTDTQYF
>.|.|TRBJ2-3|TRBV5-1
TGCGCCAGCAGCTTGGGATCGGATACGCAGTATTTT
CASSLGSDTQYF
>.|.|TRBJ2-7|TRBV11-2
TGTGCCAGCAGCTTAGTTGGCCAGGGCTACGAGCAGTACTTC
CASSLVGQGYEQYF
>TRBD2|few|TRBJ2-1|TRBV4-3
TGCGCCAGCAGCCAAGATGCGGGAGCGGGAGATGAGCAGTTCTTC
CASSQDAGAGDEQFF
>.|few|TRBJ1-2|TRBV10-3
TGTGCCATCAGTGAGGAGGCGCGGGGCTACACCTTC
CAISEEARGYTF
>TRBD1|few|TRBJ2-1|TRBV6-5
TGTGCCAGCAGTTACAACAGGGGTCATGAGCAGTTCTTC
CASSYNRGHEQFF
>.|.|TRBJ1-2|TRBV30
TGTGCCTGGAGTCCCGGGGACTATGGCTACACCTTC
CAWSPGDYGYTF
>TRBD1|few|TRBJ2-5|TRBV29-1
TGCAGCGTCCCGGACAGGGATCGATGGACCCAGTACTTC
CSVPDRDRWTQYF
>TRBD2|.|TRBJ2-3|TRBV9
TGTGCCAGCAGCGTCGGACTAGCGGGTCTGAGTACGCAGTATTTT
CASSVGLAGLSTQYF
>TRBD2|.|TRBJ2-1|TRBV7-2
TGTGCCAGCAGCCTCGAACTAGCGGGAGGTCAGGGTGAGCAGTTCTTC
CASSLELAGGQGEQFF
>.|.|TRBJ2-5|TRBV29-1
TGCAGCGTCGAAGACTCTAAAGAGACCCAGTACTTC
CSVEDSKETQYF
>.|.|TRBJ2-1|TRBV4-3
TGCGCCAGCAGCCCCACTTTGGGTGGGGGTACCTACAATGAGCAGTTCTTC
CASSPTLGGGTYNEQFF
>.|.|TRBJ1-2|TRBV7-9
TGTGCCAGCAGCTGGCCCGGGACGCATGGCTACACCTTC
CASSWPGTHGYTF
>.|.|TRBJ1-2|TRBV30
TGTGCCTGGGAGGGGATCTATGGCTACACCTTC
CAWEGIYGYTF
>TRBD2|few|TRBJ2-7|TRBV6-6
TGTGCCAGCCAAACTAGCGGGAGGGCCGGGGAGCAGTACTTC
CASQTSGRAGEQYF
>TRBD2|.|TRBJ2-1|TRBV9
TGTGCCAGCAGCGTAGGGGCTAGCGGGAGTCTCGAGCAGTTCTTC
CASSVGASGSLEQFF
>.|.|TRBJ2-1|TRBV30
TGTGCCTGGAGTCTATTTTCAGCAGAGCAGTTCTTC
CAWSLFSAEQFF
>TRBD2|.|TRBJ2-1|TRBV25-1
TGTGCCAGCAGTGAATATAAGGTGGTAGCGGGAGTTAATGAGCAGTTCTTC
CASSEYKVVAGVNEQFF
>.|few|TRBJ1-1|TRBV30
TGTGCCTGGACACCAGGGCTTGGCACTGAAGCTTTCTTT
CAWTPGLGTEAFF
>.|.|TRBJ2-3|TRBV5-1
TGCGCCAGCAGCTTCGGGGGAACAGATACGCAGTATTTT
CASSFGGTDTQYF
>.|.|TRBJ2-1|TRBV15
TGTGCCACCAGCAGAGATGTCGGGGCTATAAAGTTCTTC
CATSRDVGAIKFF
>.|few|TRBJ2-5|TRBV28
TGTGCCAGCAGGCATCAGGGCGTGGAGACCCAGTACTTC
CASRHQGVETQYF
>.|.|TRBJ2-1|TRBV2
TGTGCCAGCAGTCCCTCAGGGGACTCGAGGATGAATGAGCAGTTCTTC
CASSPSGDSRMNEQFF
>.|.|TRBJ2-7|TRBV28
TGTGCCAGCAGCCCGGGACACTCCTACGAGCAGTACTTC
CASSPGHSYEQYF
>.|few|TRBJ2-1|TRBV7-9
TGTGCCAGCAGCTTATCAGGGTCCTCCTACAATGAGCAGTTCTTC
CASSLSGSSYNEQFF
>.|.|TRBJ1-4|TRBV30
TGTGCCTGGAGCTATTTAGAAAAACTGTTTTTT
CAWSYLEKLFF
>TRBD2|.|TRBJ2-7|TRBV7-2
TGTGCCAGCAGCTTTAGGACTAGCGGATCCTACGAGCAGTACTTC
CASSFRTSGSYEQYF
>.|few|TRBJ2-5|TRBV30
TGTGCCTGGAGTGGAGGGGCGGCCGGTTGCCACTTC
CAWSGGAAGCHF
>TRBD2|few|TRBJ2-5|TRBV29-1
TGCAGCGTGTTTACTAGCGGGAGAGGGGAGACCCAGTACTTC
CSVFTSGRGETQYF
>.|.|TRBJ1-1|TRBV7-2
TGTGCCAGCAGCTTAGACGCGGAACACACTGAAGCTTTCTTT
CASSLDAEHTEAFF
>TRBD1|few|TRBJ2-3|TRBV30
TGTGCCTGGGGAAGGGGGCCCAACACAGATACGCAGTATTTT
CAWGRGPNTDTQYF
>.|few|TRBJ2-7|TRBV30
TGTGCCTGGAGTAAAGGCGGGACGTCCCCTGAGCAGTACTTC
CAWSKGGTSPEQYF
>TRBD1|few|TRBJ2-7|TRBV10-3
TGTGCCATCAGAGGGACAGGGAGTGGAGACGAGCAGTACTTC
CAIRGTGSGDEQYF
>.|.|TRBJ1-4|TRBV30
TGTGCCTGGACGGCCGGGGGAGGAGGAAAACTGTTTTTT
CAWTAGGGGKLFF
>.|few|TRBJ2-1|TRBV7-2
TGTGCCAGCAGCTTAGGGGTCTTTGCGGGGAATGAGCAGTTCTTC
CASSLGVFAGNEQFF
>TRBD2|.|TRBJ2-7|TRBV15
TGTGCCACCAGCAGGGCCTTGGGCGGGAGGGCCGACTACGAGCAGTACTTC
CATSRALGGRADYEQYF